The 10 T cell receptor beta chains presented below share a single source sample, sequenced in a study of early T cells in non-severe SARS-CoV-2 infection. TCRdb fed the 5' RACE reads into MiXCR, producing one record per CDR3 protein. Here the sample spans some 50,000 distinct CDR3 sequences, approximately 10% being singletons. The material sequenced was whole blood, taken at baseline. The origin of the receptors is an adult who was a healthcare worker with PCR-confirmed SARS-CoV-2 infection or an uninfected control (not recorded which).

This clonotype was counted many times. This chain connects TRBV7-2 to TRBJ2-1; TRBD2 aligns across 14 bases. Per germline, CDR1 SGHTA and CDR2 FQGNSA. V lost 4 bases, J lost 10 bases, and 6 bases stayed unmatched. This CDR3 has 15 residues. The CDR3 sequence is CASSSPRLAGGEQFF. CDR3 DNA sequence: TGTGCCAGCAGCTCGCCGCGACTAGCGGGAGGGGAGCAGTTCTTC.

This chain connects TRBV11-2 to TRBJ2-2; D remains unclear. CDR3 length: 13 amino acids. Germline CDR1 and CDR2: SGHAT and FQNNGV. Trimming took 4 bases from V and 5 from J, leaving 8 bases between them. The CDR3 reads CASSYSSTGELFF. In DNA form, the CDR3 reads TGTGCCAGCAGCTATAGCAGTACCGGGGAGCTGTTTTTT.

V is TRBV4-1 and J is TRBJ2-6; 11 bases fit TRBD2. The V segment lost 3 bases and the J segment 0 bases; nucleotides outside the gene matches: 7. Germline V CDR1 and CDR2: MGHRA, YSYEKL. The CDR3 totals 19 residues. The CDR3 DNA sequence: TGCGCCAGCAGCCACGTGGGACTAGCGGATACCTCTGGGGCCAACGTCCTGACTTTC. It encodes CASSHVGLADTSGANVLTF.

This clonotype was detected only a few times. The chain uses TRBV6-6 and TRBJ2-5, with TRBD2 matching 9 bases. Germline CDR1 is MNHNY and CDR2 is SVGAGI (reference sequence). The CDR3 consists of 16 residues. J gave up 4 bases and V 7 bases, and 13 bases lay outside the gene matches. The CDR3 sequence is CASNRGGSGSSETQYF. The DNA for the CDR3 is TGTGCCAGCAACCGGGGGGGTAGCGGGAGTTCAGAGACCCAGTACTTC.

A word on this clonotype: Compared with germline, one end of the junction differs, possibly owing to a read error. The chain is built from TRBV7-9 and TRBJ1-6, with D possibly being TRBD1 (5 bases). This CDR3 contains 16 residues. Germline V gene data show CDR1 as SEHNR and CDR2 as FQNEAQ (reference sequence). The chain's CDR3 is CVSSPGVDGAGSPLHF. The CDR3 bases are TGTGTCAGCAGCCCTGGGGTCGATGGGGCTGGGTCACCCCTCCACTTT.

V and J are TRBV20-1 and TRBJ2-3, with 8 bases that match TRBD2. CDR1 is DFQATT and CDR2 is SNEGSKA in the germline V gene (reference sequence). Trimming removed 3 bases from V and 9 bases from J; junction bases left unmatched: 17. CDR3 length: 16 amino acids. CDR3 loop: CSASRSVSGTPGTQYF. The CDR3 nucleotides read TGCAGTGCTAGTAGAAGCGTTAGCGGGACCCCGGGCACGCAGTATTTT.

The V gene is TRBV7-3, the J gene TRBJ2-2; 13 bases align to TRBD2. J was trimmed by 6 bases and V by 4 bases; bases with no gene match: 11. Germline-derived CDR1 and CDR2 are SGHTA and FQGTGA. The CDR3 spans 18 residues. The CDR3 sequence is CASSSGLAGARYPGELFF. The CDR3 DNA reads TGTGCCAGCAGCTCAGGACTAGCGGGGGCGAGGTACCCCGGGGAGCTGTTTTTT.

This rearrangement joins TRBV7-9 to TRBJ2-7; TRBD1 aligns across 8 bases. The germline CDR1 and CDR2 sequences are SEHNR and FQNEAQ (reference sequence). There are 15 residues in the CDR3. V shed 5 bases, J shed 9 bases, and the junction held 15 bases outside the gene matches. This CDR3 is CASSAKTGAGFGQYF. In DNA form, the CDR3 reads TGTGCCAGCAGCGCAAAGACAGGGGCTGGGTTCGGGCAGTACTTC.

In its sample, this clonotype was seen a few times. The CDR3 DNA reads TGTGCCAGTAGTGCACGGGACAGGGGGTACACCGGGGAGCTGTTTTTT. This encodes CASSARDRGYTGELFF. This chain joins TRBV19 and TRBJ2-2; 11 bases align to TRBD1. From germline, CDR1 is LNHDA and CDR2 SQIVND (reference sequence). The CDR3 is 16 amino acids. With 5 bases clipped from V and 3 bases from J, the junction kept 5 bases outside the gene matches.

Only a few counts were recorded for this clonotype. The gene calls are TRBV7-4 and TRBJ2-5; D gene ambiguous. The V end was cut by 10 bases, the J end by 3 bases, with 15 bases between. The CDR3 sequence is 13 residues long. The germline CDR1 and CDR2 sequences are SGHVT and SQSDAQ. This CDR3 is CATCSSPKETQYF. The CDR3 DNA sequence: TGTGCCACTTGTAGCTCCCCGAAAGAGACCCAGTACTTC.